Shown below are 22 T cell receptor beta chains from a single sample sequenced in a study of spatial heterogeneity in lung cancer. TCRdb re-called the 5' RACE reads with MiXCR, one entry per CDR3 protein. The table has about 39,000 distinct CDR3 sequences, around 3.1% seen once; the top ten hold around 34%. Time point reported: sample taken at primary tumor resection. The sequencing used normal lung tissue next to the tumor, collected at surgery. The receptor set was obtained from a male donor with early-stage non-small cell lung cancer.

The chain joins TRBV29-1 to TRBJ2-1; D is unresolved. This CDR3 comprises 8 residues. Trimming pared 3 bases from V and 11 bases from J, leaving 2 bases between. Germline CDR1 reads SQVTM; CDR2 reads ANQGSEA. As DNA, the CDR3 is TGCAGCGTTGAGCAGCAGTTCTTC. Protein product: CSVEQQFF.

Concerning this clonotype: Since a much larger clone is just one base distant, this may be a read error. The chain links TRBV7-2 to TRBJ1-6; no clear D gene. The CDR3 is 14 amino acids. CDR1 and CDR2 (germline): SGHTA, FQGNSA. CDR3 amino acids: CASARLSYDSPLHF. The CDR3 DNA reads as TGTGCCAGCGCTAGACTCTCCTATGATTCACCCCTCCACTTT.

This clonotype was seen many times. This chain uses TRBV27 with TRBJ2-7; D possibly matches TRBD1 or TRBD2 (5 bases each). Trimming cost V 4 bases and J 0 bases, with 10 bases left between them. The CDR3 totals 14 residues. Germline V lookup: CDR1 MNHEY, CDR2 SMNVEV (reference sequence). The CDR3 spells CASSYGTVSYEQYF. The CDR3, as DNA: TGTGCCAGCAGTTACGGGACGGTCTCCTACGAGCAGTACTTC.

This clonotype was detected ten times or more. This CDR3 is CASSGSLSSYNEQFF. CDR3 DNA sequence: TGTGCCAGCAGTGGTAGCCTCAGCTCCTACAATGAGCAGTTCTTC. This chain connects TRBV28 to TRBJ2-1, with D hard to call. This CDR3 comprises 15 residues. Germline V gene data show CDR1 as MDHEN and CDR2 as SYDVKM. Trimming cost V 5 bases and J 0 bases, with 11 bases left between them.

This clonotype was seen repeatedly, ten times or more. Here the CDR3 reads CASSQDRERAQHF. CDR3 in DNA: TGTGCCAGCAGCCAAGATCGAGAAAGGGCCCAGCATTTT. The rearrangement uses TRBV3-1 and TRBJ1-5; no reliable D call. V was shortened by 0 bases and J by 11 bases, with 11 bases between the two germline ends. This CDR3 comprises 13 residues. The germline CDR1 and CDR2 sequences are LGHDT and YNNKEL (reference sequence).

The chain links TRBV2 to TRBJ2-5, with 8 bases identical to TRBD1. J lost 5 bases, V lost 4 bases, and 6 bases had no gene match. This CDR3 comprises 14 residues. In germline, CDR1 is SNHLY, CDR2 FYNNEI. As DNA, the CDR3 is TGTGCCAGCAGTGCCGGACAGGGAACGGAGACCCAGTACTTC. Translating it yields CASSAGQGTETQYF.

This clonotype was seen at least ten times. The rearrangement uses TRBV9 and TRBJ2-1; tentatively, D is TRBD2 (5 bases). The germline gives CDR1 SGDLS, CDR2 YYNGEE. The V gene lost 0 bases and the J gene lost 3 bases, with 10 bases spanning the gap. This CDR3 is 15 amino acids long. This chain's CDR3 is CASSVGEGLYNEQFF. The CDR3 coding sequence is TGTGCCAGCAGCGTAGGAGAGGGCCTCTACAATGAGCAGTTCTTC.

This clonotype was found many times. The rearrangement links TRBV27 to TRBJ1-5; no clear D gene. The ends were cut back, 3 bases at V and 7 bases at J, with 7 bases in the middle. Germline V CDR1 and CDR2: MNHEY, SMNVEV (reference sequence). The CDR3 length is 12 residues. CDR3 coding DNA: TGTGCCAGCAGTTTTAACAACCAGCCCCAGCATTTT. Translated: CASSFNNQPQHF.

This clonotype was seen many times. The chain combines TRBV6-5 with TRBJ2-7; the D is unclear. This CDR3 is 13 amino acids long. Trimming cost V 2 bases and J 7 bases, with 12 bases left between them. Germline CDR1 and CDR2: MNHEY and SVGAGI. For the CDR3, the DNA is TGTGCCAGCAGTTACGATTGGGGTAGAGAGCAGTACTTC. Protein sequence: CASSYDWGREQYF.

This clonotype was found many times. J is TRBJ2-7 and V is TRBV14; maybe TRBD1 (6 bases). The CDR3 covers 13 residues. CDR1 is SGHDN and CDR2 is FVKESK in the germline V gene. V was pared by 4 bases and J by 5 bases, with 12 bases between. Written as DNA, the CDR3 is TGTGCCAGCAGCCCAAACAGGGCCCACGAGCAGTACTTC. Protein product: CASSPNRAHEQYF.

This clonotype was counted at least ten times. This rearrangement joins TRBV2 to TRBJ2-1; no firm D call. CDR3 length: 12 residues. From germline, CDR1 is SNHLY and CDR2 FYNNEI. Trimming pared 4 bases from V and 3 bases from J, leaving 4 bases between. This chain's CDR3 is CASSANYNEQFF. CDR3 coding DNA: TGTGCCAGCAGTGCGAACTACAATGAGCAGTTCTTC.

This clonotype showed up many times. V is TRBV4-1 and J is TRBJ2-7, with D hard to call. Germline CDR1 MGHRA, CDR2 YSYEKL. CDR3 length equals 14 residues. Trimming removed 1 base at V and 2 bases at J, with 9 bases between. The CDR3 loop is CASSQVGETYEQYF. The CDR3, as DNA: TGCGCCAGCAGCCAAGTAGGCGAAACCTACGAGCAGTACTTC.

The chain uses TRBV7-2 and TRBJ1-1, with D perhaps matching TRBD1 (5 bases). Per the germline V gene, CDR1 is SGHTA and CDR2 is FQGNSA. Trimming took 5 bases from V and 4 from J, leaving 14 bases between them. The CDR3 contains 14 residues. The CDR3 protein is CASSQTMRGTEAFF. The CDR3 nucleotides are TGTGCCAGCAGCCAGACAATGAGGGGCACTGAAGCTTTCTTT.

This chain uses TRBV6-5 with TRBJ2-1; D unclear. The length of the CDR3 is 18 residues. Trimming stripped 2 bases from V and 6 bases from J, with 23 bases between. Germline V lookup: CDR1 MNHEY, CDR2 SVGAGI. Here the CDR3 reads CASSYPPSAAQRVNEQFF. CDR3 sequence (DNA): TGTGCCAGCAGTTACCCCCCCTCGGCGGCCCAAAGGGTCAATGAGCAGTTCTTC.

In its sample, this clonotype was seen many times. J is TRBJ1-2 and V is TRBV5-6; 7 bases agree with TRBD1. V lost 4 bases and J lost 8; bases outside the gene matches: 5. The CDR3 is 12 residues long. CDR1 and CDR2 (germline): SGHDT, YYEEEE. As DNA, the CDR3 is TGTGCCAGCAGCGTGACAGGGATCGGCTACACCTTC. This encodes CASSVTGIGYTF. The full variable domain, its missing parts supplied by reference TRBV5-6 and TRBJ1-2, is DAGVTQSPTHLIKTRGQQVTLRCSPKSGHDTVSWYQQALGQGPQFIFQYYEEEERQRGNFPDRFSGHQFPNYSSELNVNALLLGDSALYLCASSVTGIGYTFGSGTRLTVV.

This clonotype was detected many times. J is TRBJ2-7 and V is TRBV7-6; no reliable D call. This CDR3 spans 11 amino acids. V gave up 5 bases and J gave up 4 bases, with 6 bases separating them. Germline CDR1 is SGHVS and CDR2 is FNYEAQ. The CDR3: CASSAKYEQYF. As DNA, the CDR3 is TGTGCCAGCAGCGCTAAGTACGAGCAGTACTTC.

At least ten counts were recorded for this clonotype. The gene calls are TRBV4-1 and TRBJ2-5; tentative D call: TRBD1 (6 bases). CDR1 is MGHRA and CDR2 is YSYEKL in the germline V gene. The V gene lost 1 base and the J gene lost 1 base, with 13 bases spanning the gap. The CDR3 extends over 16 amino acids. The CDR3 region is CASSQALSRGQETQYF. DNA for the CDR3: TGCGCCAGCAGCCAAGCGTTAAGCAGGGGCCAAGAGACCCAGTACTTC.

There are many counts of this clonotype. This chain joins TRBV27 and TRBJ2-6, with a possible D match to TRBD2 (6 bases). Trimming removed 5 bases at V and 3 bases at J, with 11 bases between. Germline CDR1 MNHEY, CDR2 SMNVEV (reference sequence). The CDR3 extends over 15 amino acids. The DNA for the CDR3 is TGTGCCAGCAGTCCGGCGGGGAGTGGGGCCAACGTCCTGACTTTC. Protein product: CASSPAGSGANVLTF.

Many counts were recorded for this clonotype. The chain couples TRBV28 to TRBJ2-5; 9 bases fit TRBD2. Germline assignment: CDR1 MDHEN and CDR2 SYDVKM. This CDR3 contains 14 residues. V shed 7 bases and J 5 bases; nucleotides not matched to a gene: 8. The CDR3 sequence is CASTEASGTETQYF. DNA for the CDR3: TGTGCCAGCACTGAGGCTAGCGGGACGGAGACCCAGTACTTC.

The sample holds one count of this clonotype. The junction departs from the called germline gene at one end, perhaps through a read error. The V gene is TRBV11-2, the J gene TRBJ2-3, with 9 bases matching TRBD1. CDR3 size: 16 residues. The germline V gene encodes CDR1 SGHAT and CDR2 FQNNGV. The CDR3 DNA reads TGTGCCTGCAGCTTAGCAGGGACAGGGATCACAGATACGCAGTATTTT. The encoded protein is CACSLAGTGITDTQYF.

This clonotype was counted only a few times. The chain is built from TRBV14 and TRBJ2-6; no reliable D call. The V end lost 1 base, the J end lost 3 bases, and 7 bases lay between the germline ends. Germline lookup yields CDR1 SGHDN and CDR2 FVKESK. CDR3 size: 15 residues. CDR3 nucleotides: TGTGCCAGCAGCCAAGGCCGGAGTGGGGCCAACGTCCTGACTTTC. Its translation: CASSQGRSGANVLTF.

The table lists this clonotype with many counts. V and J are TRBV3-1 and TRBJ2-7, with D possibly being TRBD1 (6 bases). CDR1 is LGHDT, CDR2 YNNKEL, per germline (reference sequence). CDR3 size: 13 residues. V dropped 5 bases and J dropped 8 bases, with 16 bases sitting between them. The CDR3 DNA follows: TGTGCCAGCAGCTCGGACAGATATAGGAAGCAGTACTTC. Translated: CASSSDRYRKQYF.